Below are 2 T cell receptor beta chains sequenced from a single sample in a study of blood T cell repertoires in COVID-19. The repertoire was sequenced with immunoSEQ multiplex PCR; TCRdb's copy has only in-frame clones and lacks some. Among 200,000 to 300,000 clones listed, 87% were seen once. The sequenced material came from peripheral blood. These receptors were taken from a woman in her 50s with acute or convalescent COVID-19.

The chain recombines TRBV5-1 with TRBJ2-1; the match to TRBD2 covers 8 bases. V lost 6 bases, J lost 8 bases, and 7 bases stayed unmatched. Germline lookup yields CDR1 SGHRS and CDR2 YFSETQ. The CDR3 consists of 13 residues. The CDR3 coding sequence is TGCGCCAGCAACAGCGGGAGTGGCGATGAGCAGTTCTTC. It specifies CASNSGSGDEQFF.

This clone was recorded only once. The J gene is TRBJ2-1, the V gene TRBV19; D perhaps matches TRBD2 (5 bases). Germline V CDR1 and CDR2: LNHDA, SQIVND (reference sequence). This CDR3 has 13 amino acids. Trimming pared 8 bases from V and 2 bases from J, leaving 10 bases between. CDR3: CASAGKAYNEQFF. The CDR3 bases are TGTGCCAGTGCCGGGAAAGCCTACAATGAGCAGTTCTTC.